The clone carrying this T cell receptor beta chain occurred a few times. The target antigen is unknown. CDR3 size: 15 residues. Trimming at V came to 0 bases and at J to 7 bases, leaving 6 bases not matched to a gene. Germline lookup yields CDR1 SGHRS and CDR2 YFSETQ. The data stem from a study of T-cell memory formation after mild COVID-19. Study information: TCR clusters were mostly donor specific. Study-level findings and limits: CD8+ contracting clones occupied EMRA, while CD4+ ones occupied mainly CM and EM. Memory cells collected pre-infection included some clones that later responded, suggesting cross-reactive memory joined.

A 5'RACE reaction primed in the constant segment made cDNA libraries of TCR alpha and TCR beta, and these carried sample barcodes and UMIs. One entry per CDR3 protein, called by TCRdb with MiXCR from the 5' RACE reads. This table holds some 300,000 distinct CDR3 sequences, approximately 19% found once. The receptor comes from a man between 18 and 35 years old who had mild COVID-19 (a few samples of this study predate the infection). Cell type and time point are not known. V usage is TRBV5-1 and J usage is TRBJ2-2; 7 positions match TRBD2. Sample: PBMCs or a T cell subset sorted from them (not recorded which). The CDR3 DNA follows: TGCGCCAGCAGCTTGGCCCTAGCGGAAGACGGGGAGCTGTTTTTT. Its protein product is CASSLALAEDGELFF.